These T cell receptor beta chains were read from a single sample in a study of blood T cells in healthy people across ages. MiXCR, applied by TCRdb to the 5' RACE reads, yields one record per CDR3 protein. The sample lists approximately 2,000,000 distinct CDR3 sequences, about 39% occurring once. The sample consisted of blood. The receptors derive from a human donor in good health. The CDR3 runs from the conserved cysteine through the conserved F or W. A D gene is named only where the DNA matches it firmly.

>TRBV7-8|TRBD2|TRBJ2-5
CASSRPGLAGGQETQYF
>TRBV2|TRBD1|TRBJ2-1
CASSADRGRDEQFF
>TRBV5-1|NA|NA
CASSLAFDTEQYF
>TRBV4-3|NA|TRBJ1-2
CASSQEIQGEGYTF
>TRBV7-3|NA|TRBJ2-7
CASSVGARSEQYF
>TRBV5-1|NA|TRBJ2-3
CASSLTGIINTQYF
>TRBV7-3|TRBD1|TRBJ2-2
CASSLDRGRAGELFF
>TRBV7-9|NA|TRBJ2-7
CASSPESGYEQYF
>TRBV19|NA|TRBJ2-1
CASRNPFLSNEQFF
>TRBV18|NA|TRBJ1-5
CASSPNPNRGNQPQHF
>TRBV5-6|TRBD1|TRBJ1-5
CASSARTGGRQPQHF
>TRBV7-8|NA|TRBJ2-7
CASRSEGTSYEQYF
>TRBV15|TRBD2|TRBJ2-2
CATSRESGGGELFF
>TRBV20-1|NA|TRBJ2-5
CSAPLVETQYF
>TRBV29-1|TRBD2|TRBJ2-7
CSVGGGTPYEQYF
>TRBV29-1|NA|TRBJ2-7
CSVVGSEAYEQYF
>TRBV6-5|NA|TRBJ1-2
CASSNRAHYGYTF
>TRBV25-1|NA|NA
CASSGDTGSHYEQYF
>TRBV20-1|NA|TRBJ1-1
CSARRDWPEAFF
>TRBV4-1|NA|TRBJ2-5
CASSLREIQETQYF
>TRBV6-4|NA|TRBJ1-1
CASRHTGFEGTKNTEAFF
>TRBV5-1|NA|TRBJ2-4
CASSLAFGKGPSKGIQYF
>TRBV20-1|NA|TRBJ2-3
CSASRLRGPTTDTQYF
>TRBV4-1|NA|TRBJ2-5
CTSSQDRGQETQYF
>TRBV7-2|NA|TRBJ2-5
CASSPFASLETQYF
>TRBV5-5|TRBD1|TRBJ1-1
CASSNGQGLHTEAFF
>TRBV20-1|TRBD1|NA
CSADQTGGGNEQYF
>TRBV12-3/TRBV12-4|NA|TRBJ1-1
CASSLRAFLMNTEAFF
>TRBV5-1|TRBD2|TRBJ2-3
CASSPDSGGATDTQYF
>TRBV28|TRBD1|TRBJ2-7
CASSSGQGVFYEQYF
>TRBV20-1|NA|TRBJ1-1
CSARSGRDTEAFF
>TRBV5-1|NA|TRBJ2-1
CASSLDANSYNEQFF
>TRBV5-1|TRBD2|TRBJ2-1
CASSLRGGPGSYNEQFF
>TRBV7-2|NA|TRBJ1-2
CASSFYGRAGYTF
>TRBV11-3|NA|TRBJ1-2
CASSLEFGGYTF
>TRBV9|NA|TRBJ2-3
CASSVAGTSERVAFDTQYF
>TRBV7-9|NA|TRBJ2-5
CASSLEGSGGTQYF
>TRBV12-3/TRBV12-4|TRBD1|TRBJ1-4
CASSPGTGKEKLFF
>TRBV7-2|NA|TRBJ2-7
CTSSLLPEHYYEQYF
>TRBV20-1|TRBD2|TRBJ2-1
CSASSQTSGFSYNEQFF
>TRBV7-2|TRBD1|TRBJ2-1
CASSLGTGFLGYNEQFF
>TRBV20-1|NA|TRBJ2-1
CSARGFAGGIIEQFF
>TRBV20-1|TRBD1|TRBJ1-2
CSASTIQGASYGYTF
>TRBV7-9|TRBD1|TRBJ2-1
CASSQRQGIFNEQFF
>TRBV6-6|TRBD2|TRBJ2-5
CASRLGLAGGQETQYF
>TRBV6-2/TRBV6-3|TRBD1|TRBJ2-7
CASSYSTGGEQYF